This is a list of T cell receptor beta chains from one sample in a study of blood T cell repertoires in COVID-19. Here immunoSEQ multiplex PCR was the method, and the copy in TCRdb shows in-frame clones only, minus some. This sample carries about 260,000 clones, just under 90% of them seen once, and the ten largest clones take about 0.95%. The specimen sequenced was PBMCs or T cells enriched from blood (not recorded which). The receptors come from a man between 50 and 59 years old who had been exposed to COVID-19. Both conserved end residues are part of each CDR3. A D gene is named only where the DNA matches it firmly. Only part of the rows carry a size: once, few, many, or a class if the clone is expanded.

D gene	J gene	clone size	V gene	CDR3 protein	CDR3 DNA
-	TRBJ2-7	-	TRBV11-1	CASSTDRPYEQYF	TGTGCCAGCAGCACGGACAGACCCTACGAGCAGTACTTC
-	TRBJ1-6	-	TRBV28	CASIKNRGAPLHF	TGTGCCAGCATTAAAAACCGGGGTGCACCCCTCCACTTT
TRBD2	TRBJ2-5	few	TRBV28	CASSHGRGWETQYF	TGTGCCAGCAGCCACGGGAGGGGGTGGGAGACCCAGTACTTC
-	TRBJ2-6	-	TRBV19	CASSRRQFYSRANVLTF	TGTGCCAGTAGTAGACGACAGTTTTACTCGAGGGCCAACGTCCTGACTTTC
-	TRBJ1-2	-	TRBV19	CASSTFVANYGYTF	TGTGCCAGTAGTACGTTCGTAGCTAACTATGGCTACACCTTC
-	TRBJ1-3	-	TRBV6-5	CASALHSSGNTIYF	TGTGCCAGCGCCCTCCACTCCTCTGGAAACACCATATATTTT
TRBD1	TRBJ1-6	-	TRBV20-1	CSASRDRAGSPLHF	TGCAGTGCTAGTCGGGACAGGGCTGGATCACCCCTCCACTTT
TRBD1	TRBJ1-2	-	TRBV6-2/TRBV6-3	CASRPYRGGGYTF	TGTGCCAGCAGGCCTTACAGGGGTGGAGGCTACACCTTC
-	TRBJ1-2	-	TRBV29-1	CSVVREDTGHGYTF	TGCAGCGTTGTAAGGGAAGACACAGGGCATGGCTACACCTTC
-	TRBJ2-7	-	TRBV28	CASSFVGTLSYEQYF	TGTGCCAGCAGTTTTGTTGGGACACTCTCCTACGAGCAGTACTTC
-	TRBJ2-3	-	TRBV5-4	CASSLFLWGTADTQYF	TGTGCCAGCAGCTTGTTCTTATGGGGGACTGCAGATACGCAGTATTTT
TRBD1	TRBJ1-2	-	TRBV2	CASSEMGQGASGYTF	TGTGCCAGCAGTGAAATGGGTCAGGGGGCCAGCGGCTACACCTTC
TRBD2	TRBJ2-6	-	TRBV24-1	CATGAGGSSGANVLTF	TGTGCCACTGGAGCGGGAGGGAGCTCTGGGGCCAACGTCCTGACTTTC
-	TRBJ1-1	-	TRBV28	CASKQKDTEAFF	TGTGCCAGCAAACAAAAAGACACTGAAGCTTTCTTT
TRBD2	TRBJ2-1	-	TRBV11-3	CASSWSIAGGNEQFF	TGTGCCAGCAGCTGGTCGATAGCGGGAGGCAATGAGCAGTTCTTC
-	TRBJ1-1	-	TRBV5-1	CASSLVGGDITEAFF	TGCGCCAGCAGCTTGGTCGGAGGGGATATCACTGAAGCTTTCTTT
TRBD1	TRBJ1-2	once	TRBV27	CASSFSGTGEGYTF	TGTGCCAGCAGTTTCTCCGGGACAGGGGAGGGCTACACCTTC
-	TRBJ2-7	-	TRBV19	CASSIRVGGASSYEQYF	TGTGCCAGTAGTATCCGGGTGGGTGGTGCGAGCTCCTACGAGCAGTACTTC
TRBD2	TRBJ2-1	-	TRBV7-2	CASSLGLAGGYEQFF	TGTGCCAGCAGCTTAGGGCTAGCGGGGGGCTATGAGCAGTTCTTC
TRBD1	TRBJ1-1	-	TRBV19	CASSLGTGGEAFF	TGTGCCAGTAGTCTAGGCACAGGGGGTGAAGCTTTCTTT
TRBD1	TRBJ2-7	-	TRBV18	CASSPPGTARDEQYF	TGTGCCAGCTCACCCCCGGGGACAGCCCGCGACGAGCAGTACTTC
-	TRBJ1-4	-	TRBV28	CASTGGDSGNEKLFF	TGTGCCAGCACTGGGGGGGACTCGGGTAATGAAAAACTGTTTTTT
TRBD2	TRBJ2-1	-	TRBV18	CACSGESYNEQFF	TGTGCCTGTAGCGGGGAATCCTACAATGAGCAGTTCTTC
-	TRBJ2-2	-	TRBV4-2	CASSRGDPNTGELFF	TGTGCCAGCAGCCGAGGCGACCCGAACACCGGGGAGCTGTTTTTT
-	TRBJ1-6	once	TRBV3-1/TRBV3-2	CASSQRGNSPLHF	TGTGCCAGCAGCCAAAGAGGGAATTCACCCCTCCACTTT
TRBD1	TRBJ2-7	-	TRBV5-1	CASSLSFSGTGVFEQYF	TGCGCCAGCAGCTTGTCTTTCTCTGGGACAGGGGTGTTTGAGCAGTACTTC
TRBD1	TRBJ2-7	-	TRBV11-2	CASSSLNDADRGTYEQYF	TGTGCCAGCAGCTCCCTCAATGATGCGGACAGGGGAACCTACGAGCAGTACTTC
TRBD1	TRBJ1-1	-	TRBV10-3	CAISGPGGTEAFF	TGTGCCATCAGTGGTCCAGGGGGGACTGAAGCTTTCTTT
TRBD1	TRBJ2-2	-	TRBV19	CASSSQGFRNTGELFF	TGTGCCAGTAGTTCACAGGGGTTTAGGAACACCGGGGAGCTGTTTTTT
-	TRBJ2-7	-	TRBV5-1	CASSLGIGAYEQYF	TGCGCCAGCAGCTTGGGTATCGGGGCCTACGAGCAGTACTTC
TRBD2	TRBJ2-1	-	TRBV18	CASSTGTSGGNEQFF	TGTGCCAGCTCAACCGGGACTAGCGGGGGGAATGAGCAGTTCTTC
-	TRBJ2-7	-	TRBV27	CASSFGQSYEQYF	TGTGCCAGCAGTTTCGGACAGTCCTACGAGCAGTACTTC
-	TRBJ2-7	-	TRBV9	CASSVVASSYEQYF	TGTGCCAGCAGCGTAGTGGCTAGTTCCTACGAGCAGTACTTC
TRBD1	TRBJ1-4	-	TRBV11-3	CASSFTGGGEKLFF	TGTGCCAGCAGCTTCACAGGGGGGGGTGAAAAACTGTTTTTT
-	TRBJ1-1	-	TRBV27	CASSLGGGEAFF	TGTGCCAGCAGTTTAGGCGGGGGCGAAGCTTTCTTT
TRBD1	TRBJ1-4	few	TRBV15	CATKRHGTAGGTNEKLFF	TGTGCCACCAAACGCCATGGGACAGCCGGGGGAACTAATGAAAAACTGTTTTTT
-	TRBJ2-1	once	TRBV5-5	CASSFIQGAYNEQFF	TGTGCCAGCAGCTTCATACAAGGGGCCTACAATGAGCAGTTCTTC
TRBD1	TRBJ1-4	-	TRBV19	CASTTWTGFGREKLFF	TGTGCCAGCACCACCTGGACAGGGTTTGGTCGCGAAAAACTGTTTTTT
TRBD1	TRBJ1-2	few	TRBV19	CASTQNGQAYGYTF	TGTGCCAGTACCCAAAACGGACAGGCTTATGGCTACACCTTC
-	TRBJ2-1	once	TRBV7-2	CASSLPIYNEQFF	TGTGCCAGCAGCTTACCCATTTACAATGAGCAGTTCTTC
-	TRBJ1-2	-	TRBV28	CASFVAGRENYGYTF	TGTGCCAGCTTCGTCGCCGGACGGGAGAACTATGGCTACACCTTC
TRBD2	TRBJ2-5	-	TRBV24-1	CATSTSGRDPEETQYF	TGTGCCACCAGTACTAGCGGGAGGGATCCAGAAGAGACCCAGTACTTC
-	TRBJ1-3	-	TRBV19	CASSIAGGRISGNTIYF	TGTGCCAGTAGCATCGCGGGGGGGAGGATCTCTGGAAACACCATATATTTT